Described below is a single T cell receptor (beta chain) sequence and its context. Sequencing was performed with immunoSEQ multiplex PCR; in TCRdb, only in-frame clones are kept and a portion is missing. This table holds 300,000 to 400,000 clones, more than 75% found once. The data were obtained in a study of blood T cell repertoires in COVID-19. Study as a whole: Sites across the United States, Italy and Spain contributed samples from acute and convalescent COVID-19. T cells, B-cell-depleted T cells, or PBMCs provided the cDNA or gDNA that served as material.

The germline gives CDR1 ENHRY, CDR2 SYGVKD. The CDR3 is 16 amino acids. V trimming: 3 bases; J trimming: 4 bases; junction bases outside the gene matches: 5. The source of this sequence is a woman aged 18-35 years who had recovered from COVID-19. The rearrangement joins TRBV10-3 to TRBJ2-2; TRBD1 matches at 10 bases. The sequenced sample consisted of PBMCs or T cells enriched from blood (not recorded which). CDR3 coding DNA: TGTGCCATCAGTGAATACCGGGACAGGGGCACCGGGGAGCTGTTTTTT. This translates into CAISEYRDRGTGELFF.